These T cell receptor beta chains were read from a single sample in a study of T cells in Graves' hyperthyroidism and ophthalmopathy. TCRdb analysed the multiplex PCR reads with MiXCR anew, one entry per CDR3 protein. The table shows around 350,000 distinct CDR3 sequences, with 25% occurring only once. Material for sequencing was blood. Source of these receptors: a middle-aged man with Graves' hyperthyroidism. The CDR3 runs from the conserved cysteine through the conserved F or W. Each record gives: clone size, J gene, V gene, D gene, CDR3 protein, CDR3 DNA. A D gene is named only where the DNA matches it firmly. Only some rows state a clone size, as once, few, many or a class for expanded clones.

size: NA; J: TRBJ2-1; V: TRBV7-8; D: TRBD2; CDR3: CASSLARLAGEFEQFF; DNA: TGTGCCAGCAGCTTAGCGAGACTAGCGGGAGAGTTTGAGCAGTTCTTC
size: NA; J: TRBJ2-7; V: TRBV27; D: NA; CDR3: CASSPRLHYEQYF; DNA: TGTGCCAGCAGTCCTCGGTTGCACTACGAGCAGTACTTC
size: NA; J: TRBJ2-5; V: TRBV24-1; D: NA; CDR3: CATSDSGLETQYF; DNA: TGTGCCACCAGTGATTCGGGCTTGGAGACCCAGTACTTC
size: NA; J: TRBJ1-4; V: TRBV7-9; D: NA; CDR3: CASSLLTDLLNEKLFF; DNA: TGTGCCAGCAGCTTATTGACAGACCTCCTTAATGAAAAACTGTTTTTT
size: NA; J: TRBJ2-1; V: TRBV11-3; D: TRBD1; CDR3: CASSYYISGTGYNEQFF; DNA: TGTGCCAGCAGCTATTATATCTCCGGGACAGGCTACAATGAGCAGTTCTTC
size: NA; J: TRBJ2-6; V: TRBV5-6; D: NA; CDR3: CASSPGPANVLTF; DNA: TGTGCCAGCAGCCCTGGTCCTGCCAACGTCCTGACTTTC
size: few; J: TRBJ2-3; V: TRBV12-3/TRBV12-4; D: NA; CDR3: CASSDNLGSQYF; DNA: TGTGCCAGTAGCGACAATCTCGGATCGCAGTATTTT
size: NA; J: TRBJ1-5; V: TRBV19; D: TRBD1; CDR3: CASSKDRDRGANQPQHF; DNA: TGTGCCAGTAGCAAAGACCGGGACAGGGGGGCCAATCAGCCCCAGCATTTT
size: few; J: TRBJ2-1; V: TRBV30; D: NA; CDR3: CAWSKGYGSYNEQFF; DNA: TGTGCCTGGAGTAAGGGGTACGGCTCCTACAATGAGCAGTTCTTC
size: few; J: TRBJ2-3; V: TRBV7-3; D: TRBD2; CDR3: CASSLRALAGVTDTQYF; DNA: TGTGCCAGCAGCTTAAGGGCGCTAGCGGGGGTCACAGATACGCAGTATTTT
size: NA; J: TRBJ2-7; V: TRBV2; D: NA; CDR3: CASLGARGPYEQYF; DNA: TGTGCGAGTCTGGGAGCCAGGGGACCCTACGAGCAGTACTTC
size: NA; J: TRBJ2-5; V: TRBV11-3; D: NA; CDR3: CASSSQTREAQETQYF; DNA: TGTGCCAGCAGCTCGCAGACTAGGGAGGCCCAAGAGACCCAGTACTTC
size: few; J: TRBJ1-4; V: TRBV7-9; D: NA; CDR3: CASSPDGGNEKLFF; DNA: TGTGCCAGCAGCCCGGACGGGGGCAATGAAAAACTGTTTTTT
size: NA; J: TRBJ2-1; V: TRBV20-1; D: TRBD2; CDR3: CSARDRTSGMRQFF; DNA: TGCAGTGCTAGAGATAGGACTAGCGGCATGCGGCAGTTCTTC
size: many; J: TRBJ1-6; V: TRBV7-2; D: NA; CDR3: CASSLQGNSPLHF; DNA: TGTGCCAGCAGCTTACAGGGAAATTCACCCCTCCACTTT
size: many; J: TRBJ2-1; V: TRBV6-1; D: TRBD1; CDR3: CASRIDRASYNEQFF; DNA: TGTGCCAGCAGAATCGACAGGGCCTCCTACAATGAGCAGTTCTTC
size: NA; J: TRBJ1-2; V: TRBV29-1; D: NA; CDR3: CSVDRGGYGYTF; DNA: TGCAGCGTTGACAGGGGCGGATATGGCTACACCTTC
size: few; J: TRBJ2-2; V: TRBV2; D: NA; CDR3: CASTGDSGTGELFF; DNA: TGTGCCAGCACTGGGGATAGCGGCACCGGGGAGCTGTTTTTT
size: many; J: TRBJ2-7; V: TRBV7-3; D: NA; CDR3: CASSYNTDYEQYF; DNA: TGTGCCAGCAGTTATAATACAGATTACGAGCAGTACTTC
size: NA; J: TRBJ2-2; V: TRBV6-9; D: TRBD1; CDR3: CASSYGPGQGFTGELFF; DNA: TGTGCCAGCAGTTACGGGCCGGGACAGGGCTTCACCGGGGAGCTGTTTTTT
size: few; J: TRBJ2-1; V: TRBV24-1; D: TRBD1; CDR3: CATSDPKQGSRLNEQFF; DNA: TGTGCCACCAGTGACCCTAAACAGGGGTCCAGGCTCAATGAGCAGTTCTTC
size: NA; J: TRBJ2-3; V: TRBV29-1; D: NA; CDR3: CSVEWAVSYTDTQYF; DNA: TGCAGCGTTGAATGGGCAGTTTCATACACAGATACGCAGTATTTT
size: NA; J: TRBJ2-7; V: TRBV27; D: NA; CDR3: CASSKSEGYEQYF; DNA: TGTGCCAGCAGTAAGTCGGAAGGCTACGAGCAGTACTTC
size: few; J: TRBJ2-5; V: TRBV20-1; D: NA; CDR3: CSASGTQETQYF; DNA: TGCAGTGCTAGCGGGACACAAGAGACCCAGTACTTC
size: few; J: TRBJ2-7; V: TRBV30; D: NA; CDR3: CAWSTLYEQYF; DNA: TGTGCCTGGAGCACCCTCTACGAGCAGTACTTC
size: NA; J: TRBJ2-1; V: TRBV7-9; D: NA; CDR3: CASTRPAYNEQFF; DNA: TGTGCCAGCACTAGGCCAGCCTACAATGAGCAGTTCTTC
size: many; J: TRBJ1-4; V: TRBV6-2/TRBV6-3; D: NA; CDR3: CASSYRKEKLFF; DNA: TGTGCCAGCAGTTACAGGAAGGAAAAACTGTTTTTT
size: NA; J: TRBJ2-5; V: TRBV6-1; D: TRBD2; CDR3: CASSDWTSGRATGRETQYF; DNA: TGTGCCAGCAGTGATTGGACTAGCGGGAGGGCCACAGGGAGAGAGACCCAGTACTTC
size: NA; J: TRBJ1-1; V: TRBV5-1; D: NA; CDR3: CASSLVVAMGTEAFF; DNA: TGCGCCAGCAGCTTGGTTGTGGCGATGGGCACTGAAGCTTTCTTT
size: NA; J: TRBJ2-5; V: TRBV18; D: NA; CDR3: CASSRALEETQYF; DNA: TGTGCCAGCTCCCGGGCCCTCGAGGAGACCCAGTACTTC
size: few; J: TRBJ1-2; V: TRBV27; D: TRBD1; CDR3: CASSSITDGTAYGYTF; DNA: TGTGCCAGCAGCTCAATTACCGATGGGACAGCTTATGGCTACACCTTC
size: NA; J: TRBJ2-7; V: TRBV7-9; D: NA; CDR3: CASTGGGAASYEQYF; DNA: TGTGCCAGCACCGGGGGAGGAGCGGCCTCCTACGAGCAGTACTTC
size: NA; J: TRBJ1-1; V: TRBV5-4; D: NA; CDR3: CASSSDKAVTEAFF; DNA: TGTGCCAGCAGCTCGGACAAGGCGGTGACTGAAGCTTTCTTT
size: few; J: TRBJ2-5; V: TRBV5-1; D: NA; CDR3: CASSFGTTRETQYF; DNA: TGCGCCAGCAGCTTCGGGACCACAAGGGAGACCCAGTACTTC
size: NA; J: TRBJ2-7; V: TRBV14; D: TRBD1; CDR3: CASSHRGQGYVEQYF; DNA: TGTGCCAGCAGCCACAGGGGACAGGGGTATGTCGAGCAGTACTTC
size: many; J: TRBJ1-1; V: TRBV19; D: TRBD1; CDR3: CASRPGTGVTEAFF; DNA: TGTGCCAGTAGACCCGGGACAGGGGTAACTGAAGCTTTCTTT
size: many; J: TRBJ2-5; V: TRBV2; D: TRBD1; CDR3: CASSKDRSSRETQYF; DNA: TGTGCCAGCAGTAAGGACAGGTCCTCCCGAGAGACCCAGTACTTC
size: NA; J: TRBJ1-5; V: TRBV6-1; D: TRBD1; CDR3: CASSGGTAGSNQPQHF; DNA: TGTGCCAGCAGTGGCGGGACAGCGGGGAGCAATCAGCCCCAGCATTTT